These 22 T cell receptor beta chains were sequenced from one sample in a study of CD8+ T cells in alopecia areata. RNA extraction was followed by reverse transcription into cDNA, which acted as the sequencing template. Produced via immunoSEQ multiplex PCR; TCRdb's table is partial and in-frame only. In the table there are about 140,000 clones, around four fifths of which are singletons. Indicated treatment: oral pan-JAK inhibitor, 5-10 mg twice daily. The source was CD8+ T cells sorted from blood, collected at week 4, from a patient treated with tofacitinib. The receptors derive from a human donor with alopecia areata.

This clone was recorded a few times. The chain recombines TRBV19 with TRBJ2-5; 7 nucleotides line up with TRBD2. V lost 3 bases and J lost 4; bases outside the gene matches: 11. Germline V gene lookup returns CDR1 LNHDA and CDR2 SQIVND (reference sequence). The CDR3 is 16 residues long. The CDR3 nucleotides are TGTGCCAGTAGTATTGGGAGGGGAGTTAGCCGAGAGACCCAGTACTTC. Protein product: CASSIGRGVSRETQYF.

This clone was observed a handful of times. The rearrangement links TRBV4-1 to TRBJ2-7; 10 bases map to TRBD2. Trimming at V came to 2 bases and at J to 3 bases, leaving 7 bases not matched to a gene. Germline lookup yields CDR1 MGHRA and CDR2 YSYEKL. The CDR3 loop spans 16 amino acids. The CDR3 sequence is CASSQTYSGGRYEQYF. In DNA, the CDR3 is TGCGCCAGCAGCCAAACCTATAGCGGGGGGCGCTACGAGCAGTACTTC.

On this clone: Within the sample, other DNA sequences also encode this same CDR3. Written as DNA, the CDR3 is TGTGCCAGCAGCTTAGGAGGGGGCAATGAGCAGTTCTTC. Translated: CASSLGGGNEQFF. The chain uses TRBV13 and TRBJ2-1; D possibly corresponds to TRBD1 (6 bases). CDR3 length equals 13 residues. Germline values: CDR1 PRHDT, CDR2 FYEKMQ (reference sequence). The germline V and J ends were trimmed by 0 bases and 6 bases, with 6 bases remaining between them. Looking up the rest from reference TRBV13 and TRBJ2-1 gives the full variable domain: AAGVIQSPRHLIKEKRETATLKCYPIPRHDTVYWYQQGPGQDPQFLISFYEKMQSDKGSIPDRFSAQQFSDYHSELNMSSLELGDSALYFCASSLGGGNEQFFGPGTRLTVL.

This sequence joins TRBV20-1 and TRBJ2-7, with D perhaps matching TRBD2 (5 bases). The CDR3 runs to 10 residues. V lost 4 bases, J lost 7 bases, and 8 bases lay in between. Germline CDR1 and CDR2: DFQATT and SNEGSKA (reference sequence). The CDR3 sequence: CSATSGEQYF. For the CDR3, the DNA is TGCAGTGCTACCAGCGGTGAGCAGTACTTC.

In regard to this clone: Other DNA sequences from this sample encode an identical CDR3 as well. The chain recombines TRBV29-1 with TRBJ1-2, with D hard to call. The V and J ends lost 0 bases and 4 bases respectively, with 3 bases between them. The CDR3 sequence is 11 residues long. Per germline, CDR1 SQVTM and CDR2 ANQGSEA. The CDR3 DNA is TGCAGCGTTGAAGACCTCTATGGCTACACCTTC. The encoded protein is CSVEDLYGYTF.

The J gene is TRBJ2-3, the V gene TRBV27; TRBD2 matches at 7 bases. The V gene end was trimmed by 4 bases and the J gene end by 6 bases; junction bases not matched to a gene: 10. CDR3 size: 15 residues. Germline CDR1 is MNHEY and CDR2 is SMNVEV (reference sequence). Written as DNA, the CDR3 is TGTGCCAGCAGTTCTCTAGCGGCCCTATCTGATACGCAGTATTTT. It specifies CASSSLAALSDTQYF.

The V call is TRBV12-5, the J call TRBJ1-6, with D perhaps TRBD1 (6 bases). V lost 1 base and J 9 bases, leaving 10 bases between the germline ends. The CDR3 has 14 residues. The germline V gene encodes CDR1 LGHNT and CDR2 FRNRAP. The CDR3 bases are TGTGCTAGTGGTTTGGACAGGGAGGGTTCACCCCTCCACTTT. Residues: CASGLDREGSPLHF.

V usage is TRBV13 and J usage is TRBJ2-5; D gene unclear. Germline V gene sequence: CDR1 PRHDT, CDR2 FYEKMQ (reference sequence). Deletions cut 2 bases from V and 5 bases from J, with 9 bases between. The CDR3 runs to 13 residues. The CDR3 DNA sequence: TGTGCCAGCAGCTTATCACGTGGGGAGACCCAGTACTTC. Its protein product is CASSLSRGETQYF. Drawing the rest from reference TRBV13 and TRBJ2-5, the complete variable domain is AAGVIQSPRHLIKEKRETATLKCYPIPRHDTVYWYQQGPGQDPQFLISFYEKMQSDKGSIPDRFSAQQFSDYHSELNMSSLELGDSALYFCASSLSRGETQYFGPGTRLLVL.

The genes are TRBV7-8 and TRBJ2-7, with TRBD1 matching over 9 bases. The J segment lost 4 bases and the V segment lost 5 bases, leaving 9 bases of the junction unmatched. Germline lookup yields CDR1 SGHVS and CDR2 FQNEAQ. There are 15 residues in the CDR3. CDR3 bases: TGTGCCAGCAGCGCAGGGACAGGGCAAATGTACGAGCAGTACTTC. This encodes CASSAGTGQMYEQYF.

V is TRBV5-5 and J is TRBJ2-1; D call uncertain. Trimming took 0 bases from V and 4 from J, leaving 8 bases between them. Germline lookup yields CDR1 SGHKS and CDR2 YYEKEE (reference sequence). This CDR3 has 14 amino acids. The CDR3 coding sequence is TGTGCCAGCAGCTTGGAGGCCCCATACAATGAGCAGTTCTTC. It yields the protein CASSLEAPYNEQFF. Complete variable domain (other parts from reference TRBV5-5 and TRBJ2-1): DAGVTQSPTHLIKTRGQQVTLRCSPISGHKSVSWYQQVLGQGPQFIFQYYEKEERGRGNFPDRFSARQFPNYSSELNVNALLLGDSALYLCASSLEAPYNEQFFGPGTRLTVL.

This rearrangement joins TRBV11-3 to TRBJ2-1; perhaps TRBD1 as D (6 bases). Looked up from germline, CDR1 is SGHNT and CDR2 is YENEEA. The CDR3 runs 12 residues. The V gene lost 10 bases and the J gene lost 2 bases, with 9 bases spanning the gap. This CDR3 reads CATRDTYNEQFF. For the CDR3, the DNA is TGTGCCACCCGGGACACCTACAATGAGCAGTTCTTC.

The gene calls are TRBV2 and TRBJ1-2; TRBD1 agrees at 7 bases. There are 14 residues in the CDR3. CDR1 and CDR2 from the germline V gene are SNHLY and FYNNEI. V was pared by 4 bases and J by 6 bases, with 8 bases of the junction left unmatched. The CDR3 region is CASSGPGTENGYTF. The CDR3 DNA sequence: TGTGCCAGCAGTGGACCTGGGACAGAGAATGGCTACACCTTC.

The rearrangement links TRBV27 to TRBJ2-5; unclear D gene. V lost 5 bases, J lost 5 bases, and 15 bases lay in between. The CDR3 has 14 amino acids. The germline V gene encodes CDR1 MNHEY and CDR2 SMNVEV (reference sequence). CDR3 sequence: CASSPLGTRETQYF. The CDR3 region has the DNA TGTGCCAGCAGTCCCCTAGGAACGAGGGAGACCCAGTACTTC.

V and J are TRBV7-6 and TRBJ2-5; a possible D gene is TRBD2 (7 bases). Germline lookup yields CDR1 SGHVS and CDR2 FNYEAQ. The germline V and J ends were trimmed by 7 bases and 3 bases, with 18 bases remaining between them. This CDR3 contains 15 residues. The CDR3 reads CASTRRGGLEETQYF. CDR3 coding DNA: TGTGCCAGCACCCGAAGGGGGGGCCTAGAAGAGACCCAGTACTTC.

The CDR3 spells CASSLVQGAIYEQYF. CDR3 DNA: TGTGCCAGCAGCTTAGTACAGGGGGCGATCTACGAGCAGTACTTC. This chain links TRBV7-9 with TRBJ2-7; 9 bases are shared with TRBD1. The germline gives CDR1 SEHNR, CDR2 FQNEAQ (reference sequence). The CDR3 length is 15 residues. V was clipped by 1 base and J by 3 bases; unmatched bases: 4.

This chain joins TRBV5-6 and TRBJ1-1, with a tentative D call TRBD1 (5 bases). The CDR3 totals 16 residues. Germline lookup yields CDR1 SGHDT and CDR2 YYEEEE. Trimming left V 3 bases short and J 0 bases short, with 15 bases between. CDR3 loop: CASSWGMVYLNTEAFF. CDR3 nucleotides: TGTGCCAGCAGCTGGGGCATGGTTTACTTGAACACTGAAGCTTTCTTT.

The chain has TRBV4-1 and TRBJ2-7; 7 bases align to TRBD1. Germline CDR1 reads MGHRA; CDR2 reads YSYEKL. V trimming: 1 base; J trimming: 0 bases; junction bases outside the gene matches: 3. The CDR3 loop spans 15 amino acids. The CDR3 reads CASSQADRSSYEQYF. In DNA form, the CDR3 reads TGCGCCAGCAGCCAAGCGGACAGGAGCTCCTACGAGCAGTACTTC.

This chain links TRBV4-1 with TRBJ1-4, with D hard to call. The length of the CDR3 is 16 residues. Germline loops: CDR1 MGHRA, CDR2 YSYEKL. V lost 2 bases, J lost 8 bases, and 18 bases lay in between. The CDR3 loop reads CASSQSTRRVGEKLFF. The DNA of the CDR3 is TGCGCCAGCAGCCAATCTACAAGGCGCGTGGGGGAAAAACTGTTTTTT.

The gene calls are TRBV2 and TRBJ2-7; D remains unclear. V was shortened by 3 bases and J by 4 bases, with 13 bases between the two germline ends. CDR1 and CDR2 from the germline V gene are SNHLY and FYNNEI. The CDR3 contains 14 residues. CDR3 sequence: CASSEGSILYEQYF. The CDR3 DNA follows: TGTGCCAGCAGTGAGGGCAGCATTTTATACGAGCAGTACTTC.

This clone was seen just once. The V gene is TRBV15, the J gene TRBJ2-5, with D tentatively TRBD1 or TRBD2 (5 bases each). Deletions cut 3 bases from V and 11 bases from J, with 25 bases between. Germline CDR1 and CDR2: LNHNV and YYDKDF (reference sequence). This CDR3 spans 16 amino acids. This CDR3 reads CATSSSPRGAPYFQYF. The CDR3 DNA is TGTGCCACCAGCAGTTCCCCCCGAGGGGCGCCATATTTTCAGTACTTC.

This clone has just one count. J is TRBJ2-1 and V is TRBV5-6, with no clear D. Germline assignment: CDR1 SGHDT and CDR2 YYEEEE. The CDR3 sequence is 12 residues long. Trimming took off 0 bases at V and 7 bases at J, with 5 bases between the two ends. The CDR3 here is CASSLVRNEQFF. For the CDR3, the DNA is TGTGCCAGCAGCTTGGTGAGGAATGAGCAGTTCTTC. The whole variable domain, filled in from reference TRBV5-6 and TRBJ2-1, reads DAGVTQSPTHLIKTRGQQVTLRCSPKSGHDTVSWYQQALGQGPQFIFQYYEEEERQRGNFPDRFSGHQFPNYSSELNVNALLLGDSALYLCASSLVRNEQFFGPGTRLTVL.

Concerning this clone: At one boundary the junction diverges from the germline segment, which might be a read error. This sample includes further DNA sequences coding for the same CDR3. The V gene is TRBV15, the J gene TRBJ2-5; 11 nucleotides line up with TRBD2. CDR3 size: 14 residues. In germline, CDR1 is LNHNV, CDR2 YYDKDF (reference sequence). DNA of the CDR3: TGTGCGACCAGCACCGCTAGCGGGGGGGAGACCCAGTACTTC. It translates to CATSTASGGETQYF.